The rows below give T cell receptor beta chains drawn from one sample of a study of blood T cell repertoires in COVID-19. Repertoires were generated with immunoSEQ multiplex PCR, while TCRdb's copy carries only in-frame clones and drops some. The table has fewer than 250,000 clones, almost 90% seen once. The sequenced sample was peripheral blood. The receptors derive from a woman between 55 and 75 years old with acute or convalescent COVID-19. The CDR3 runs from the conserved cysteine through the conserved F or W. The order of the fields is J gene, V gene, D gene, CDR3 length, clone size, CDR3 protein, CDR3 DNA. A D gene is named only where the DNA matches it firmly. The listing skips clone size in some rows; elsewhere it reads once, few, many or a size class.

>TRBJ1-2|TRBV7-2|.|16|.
CASSLIQNRGNYGYTF
TGTGCCAGCAGCTTAATCCAGAACCGGGGAAACTATGGCTACACCTTC
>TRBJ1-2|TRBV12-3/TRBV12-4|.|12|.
CASSLNIYGYTF
TGTGCCAGCAGTTTAAATATCTATGGCTACACCTTC
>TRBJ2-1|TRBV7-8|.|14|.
CASSLEMSGSEQFF
TGTGCCAGCAGCTTAGAGATGTCTGGGAGTGAGCAGTTCTTC
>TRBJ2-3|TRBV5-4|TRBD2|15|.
CASSMSTAGTDTQYF
TGTGCCAGCAGCATGAGCACAGCGGGAACGGATACGCAGTATTTT
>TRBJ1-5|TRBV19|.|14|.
CASREREGNQPQHF
TGTGCCAGTAGGGAACGAGAGGGCAATCAGCCCCAGCATTTT
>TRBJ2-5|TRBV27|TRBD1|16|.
CASSLYDRGLKETQYF
TGTGCCAGCAGTTTATACGACAGGGGGCTAAAAGAGACCCAGTACTTC
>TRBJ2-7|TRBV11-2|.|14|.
CASSLLNIPYEQYF
TGTGCCAGCAGCTTATTAAACATACCCTACGAGCAGTACTTC
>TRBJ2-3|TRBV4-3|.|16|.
CASSQGTRGQGDTQYF
TGCGCCAGCAGCCAAGGAACCAGGGGACAAGGCGATACGCAGTATTTT
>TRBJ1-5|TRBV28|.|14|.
CATVGHTPNQPQHF
TGTGCCACCGTCGGACACACTCCCAATCAGCCCCAGCATTTT
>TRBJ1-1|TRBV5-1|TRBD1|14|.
CASSTDRSSLVAFF
TGCGCCAGCAGCACGGACAGGAGCAGTTTAGTCGCTTTCTTT
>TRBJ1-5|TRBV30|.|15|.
CAWSVGTALYQPQHF
TGTGCCTGGAGTGTCGGAACAGCCTTGTATCAGCCCCAGCATTTT
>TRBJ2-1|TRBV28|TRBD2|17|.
CASSLEWEGPLYNEQFF
TGTGCCAGCAGTTTAGAGTGGGAGGGCCCACTATACAATGAGCAGTTCTTC
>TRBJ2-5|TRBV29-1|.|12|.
CSVALTGGAQYF
TGCAGCGTTGCCCTAACAGGGGGGGCCCAGTACTTC
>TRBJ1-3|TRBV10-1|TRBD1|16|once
CASSAPGQGSGNTIYF
TGCGCCAGCAGTGCTCCGGGACAGGGCTCTGGAAACACCATATATTTT
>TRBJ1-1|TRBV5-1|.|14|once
CASSLPGLGTEAFF
TGCGCCAGCAGCTTGCCGGGATTGGGGACTGAAGCTTTCTTT
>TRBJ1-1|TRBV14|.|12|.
CASSLSRTEAFF
TGTGCCAGCAGCCTTAGTCGAACTGAAGCTTTCTTT
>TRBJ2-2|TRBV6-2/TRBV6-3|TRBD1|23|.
CASSPQLLLAIRARGRDTGELFF
TGTGCCAGCAGCCCTCAACTCCTCTTGGCTATAAGAGCTAGGGGGCGCGACACCGGGGAGCTGTTTTTT
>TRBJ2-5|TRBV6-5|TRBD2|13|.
CASRTGGQETQYF
TGTGCCAGCAGAACCGGGGGGCAAGAGACCCAGTACTTC
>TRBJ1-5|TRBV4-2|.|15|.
CASSPLGGSNQPQHF
TGTGCCAGCAGCCCTCTAGGGGGTAGCAATCAGCCCCAGCATTTT
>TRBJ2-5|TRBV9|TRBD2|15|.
CASSVGLAGGETQYF
TGTGCCAGCAGCGTCGGACTAGCGGGGGGAGAGACCCAGTACTTC
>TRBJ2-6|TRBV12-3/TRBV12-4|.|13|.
CASSFSWANVLTF
TGTGCCAGCAGTTTTTCCTGGGCCAACGTCCTGACTTTC
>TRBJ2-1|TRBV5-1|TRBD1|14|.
CASAPGPDRNEQFF
TGCGCCAGCGCCCCAGGACCGGACAGGAATGAGCAGTTCTTC
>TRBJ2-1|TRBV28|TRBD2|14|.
CASIAGGSYNEQFF
TGTGCCAGCATAGCGGGAGGGTCCTACAATGAGCAGTTCTTC
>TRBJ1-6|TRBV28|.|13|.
CASSLLAESPLHF
TGTGCCAGCAGTTTACTGGCGGAGTCACCCCTCCACTTT
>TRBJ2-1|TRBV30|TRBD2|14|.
CAWCRGGLVTEQFF
TGTGCCTGGTGTCGGGGAGGGCTAGTCACTGAGCAGTTCTTC
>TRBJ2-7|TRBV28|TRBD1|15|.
CASSLSGQGASTQYF
TGTGCCAGCAGTTTATCCGGACAGGGTGCGTCCACGCAGTACTTC
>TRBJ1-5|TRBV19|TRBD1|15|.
CASSSPTGGNQPQHF
TGTGCCAGTAGTTCTCCTACAGGGGGCAATCAGCCCCAGCATTTT
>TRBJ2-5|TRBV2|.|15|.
CASSPRRGGRETQYF
TGTGCCAGCAGTCCCAGGAGGGGGGGGAGAGAGACCCAGTACTTC
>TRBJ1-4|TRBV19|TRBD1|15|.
CASSTGTGWNEKLFF
TGTGCCAGTAGCACCGGGACAGGCTGGAATGAAAAACTGTTTTTT
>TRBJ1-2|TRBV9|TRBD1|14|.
CASSVGQGTGGYTF
TGTGCCAGCAGCGTAGGACAGGGAACAGGGGGCTACACCTTC
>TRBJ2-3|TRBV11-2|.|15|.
CASSLGGPPTDTQYF
TGTGCCAGCAGCTTAGGAGGCCCCCCCACAGATACGCAGTATTTT
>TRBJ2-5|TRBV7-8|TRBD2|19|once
CASSSGMASGRWDQETQYF
TGTGCCAGCAGCTCGGGGATGGCTAGCGGGAGGTGGGACCAAGAGACCCAGTACTTC
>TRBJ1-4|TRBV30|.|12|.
CAWRLSREKLFF
TGTGCCTGGCGACTAAGTAGGGAAAAACTGTTTTTT
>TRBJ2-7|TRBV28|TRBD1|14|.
CASRPRTGSYEQYF
TGTGCCAGCCGCCCTAGGACAGGCTCCTACGAGCAGTACTTC
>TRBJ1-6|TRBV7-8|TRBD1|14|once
CASSWGQGQSPLHF
TGTGCCAGCAGCTGGGGACAGGGTCAGTCACCCCTCCACTTT
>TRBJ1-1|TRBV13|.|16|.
CASSAPHGVLNTEAFF
TGTGCCAGCAGCGCGCCCCACGGGGTGCTGAACACTGAAGCTTTCTTT
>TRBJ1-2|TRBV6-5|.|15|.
CASSYGPAPNYGYTF
TGTGCCAGCAGTTACGGGCCGGCCCCTAACTATGGCTACACCTTC
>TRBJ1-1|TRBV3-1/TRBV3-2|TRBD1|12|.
CASSHEDREGFF
TGTGCCAGCAGCCACGAGGACAGGGAGGGTTTCTTT
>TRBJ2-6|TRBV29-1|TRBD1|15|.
CSVGTGRSGANVLTF
TGCAGCGTCGGGACAGGGAGGTCTGGGGCCAACGTCCTGACTTTC
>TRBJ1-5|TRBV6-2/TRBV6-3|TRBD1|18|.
CASSYPGTGTYSNQPQHF
TGTGCCAGCAGTTACCCCGGGACAGGAACATATAGCAATCAGCCCCAGCATTTT
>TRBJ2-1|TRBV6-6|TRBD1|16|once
CASSGPGQGFFYEQFF
TGTGCCAGCAGTGGGCCGGGACAGGGTTTTTTCTATGAGCAGTTCTTC
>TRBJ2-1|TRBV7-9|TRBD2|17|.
CASSPRGGVSSYNEQFF
TGTGCCAGCAGCCCACGCGGGGGGGTCAGCTCCTACAATGAGCAGTTCTTC
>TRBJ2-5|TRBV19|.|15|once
CASSKAGTGRETQYF
TGTGCCAGTAGTAAAGCGGGTACGGGTCGAGAGACCCAGTACTTC
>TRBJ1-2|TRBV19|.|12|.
CATARWSYGYTF
TGTGCCACCGCGAGGTGGTCCTATGGCTACACCTTC
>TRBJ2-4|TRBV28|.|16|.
CASTTSRALAKNIQYF
TGTGCCAGCACAACCTCCAGGGCCCTAGCCAAAAACATTCAGTACTTC
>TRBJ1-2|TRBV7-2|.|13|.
CASSLVRVDGYTF
TGTGCCAGCAGCTTAGTCAGGGTTGATGGCTACACCTTC
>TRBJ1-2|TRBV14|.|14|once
CASSHDRRLDGYTF
TGTGCCAGCAGCCATGACAGGCGGCTCGATGGCTACACCTTC
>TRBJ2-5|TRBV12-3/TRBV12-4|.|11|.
CASSSGETQYF
TGTGCCAGCAGTTCCGGGGAGACCCAGTACTTC
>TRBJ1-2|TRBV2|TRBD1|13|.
CASRGQGLDGYTF
TGTGCCAGCAGAGGACAGGGGCTGGATGGCTACACCTTC
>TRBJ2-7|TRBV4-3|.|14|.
CASSVMHGGYEQYF
TGCGCCAGCAGCGTGATGCACGGGGGATACGAGCAGTACTTC
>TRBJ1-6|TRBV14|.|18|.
CASSQDRGGVTDNSPLHF
TGTGCCAGCAGCCAAGATCGCGGCGGGGTAACGGATAATTCACCCCTCCACTTT
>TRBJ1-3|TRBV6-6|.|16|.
CASGRTRTTSGNTIYF
TGTGCCAGCGGTCGAACCCGGACAACCTCTGGAAACACCATATATTTT
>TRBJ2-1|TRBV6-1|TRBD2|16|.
CASNDFSSGRYNEQFF
TGTGCCAGCAATGACTTTTCTAGCGGGAGATACAATGAGCAGTTCTTC
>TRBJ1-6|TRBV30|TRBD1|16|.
CAWSVPGTGGFSPLHF
TGTGCCTGGAGTGTCCCCGGGACAGGGGGCTTTTCACCCCTCCACTTT